The entry that follows covers one T cell receptor beta chain sequence. As yet, its antigen is unknown. The data stem from a study of cytomegalovirus exposure and HLA in healthy donors. Findings and caveats of the study: Several of the most significant clusters were apparently associated with common viral pathogens in a later analysis.

13 Jbeta primers and 60 Vbeta primers were used for the PCR. Some clones are missing from TCRdb's copy, which holds only in-frame ones; the method was immunoSEQ multiplex PCR. Here the sample spans over 75,000 clones, roughly 70% being singletons. The specimen sequenced was PBMCs. This receptor was obtained from a man under 40 in good health and CMV-seronegative.

Here the CDR3 reads CASSLGPEPYEQYF. The CDR3 DNA reads TGTGCCAGCAGTCTTGGCCCTGAACCTTACGAGCAGTACTTC. The gene calls are TRBV7-2 and TRBJ2-7; D is uncertain. Looked up from germline, CDR1 is SGHTA and CDR2 is FQGNSA. CDR3 length equals 14 residues. V shed 6 bases and J shed 4 bases, with 16 bases lying between them.